This TCR beta chain derives from a study of blood T cell repertoires in COVID-19. Study details: The United States, Italy and Spain were the sources of the acute and convalescent COVID-19 samples. T cells, B-cell-depleted T cells, or PBMCs supplied cDNA or gDNA.

Using immunoSEQ multiplex PCR, the repertoire was profiled, and TCRdb retains in-frame clones only, with some absent. In the table there are 200,000 to 250,000 clones, about 90% of which are singletons. CDR3 length equals 14 residues. The V end was cut by 4 bases, the J end by 4 bases, with 13 bases between. Germline CDR1 reads GTSNPN; CDR2 reads SVGIG (reference sequence). This sequence joins TRBV30 and TRBJ2-2; perhaps TRBD1 as D (5 bases). Sequencing used peripheral blood. This TCR was sampled from a man aged 30-40 years with acute or convalescent COVID-19. CDR3 sequence: CAWNSGMSTGELFF. In DNA, the CDR3 is TGTGCCTGGAATTCAGGGATGAGCACCGGGGAGCTGTTTTTT.